The 10 T cell receptor beta chains presented below share a single source sample, sequenced in a study of T cell repertoires in cytomegalovirus infection. MiXCR was run by TCRdb on the reads, yielding one entry per CDR3 protein. The table has 150,000 to 200,000 distinct CDR3 sequences, 15% to 20% seen once. Source material: CD8+ T cells from PBMCs. The origin of the receptors is a human donor in good health (CMV status not recorded). Some clones in this sample may be carry-over from other donors' samples.

V is TRBV5-6 and J is TRBJ2-7; 9 nucleotides align to TRBD1. V trimming: 0 bases; J trimming: 7 bases; junction bases outside the gene matches: 11. CDR3 length: 16 amino acids. Germline V lookup: CDR1 SGHDT, CDR2 YYEEEE. CDR3 nucleotide sequence: TGTGCCAGCAGCTTGGACCGGGACAGGGTAATTTGGGAGCAGTACTTC. As protein: CASSLDRDRVIWEQYF. Full variable domain (outside the CDR3, taken from reference TRBV5-6 and TRBJ2-7): DAGVTQSPTHLIKTRGQQVTLRCSPKSGHDTVSWYQQALGQGPQFIFQYYEEEERQRGNFPDRFSGHQFPNYSSELNVNALLLGDSALYLCASSLDRDRVIWEQYFGPGTRLTVT.

This clonotype came up a few times. Because it lacks the conserved phenylalanine or tryptophan at the end, this CDR3 is likely a read error. The chain couples TRBV12-5 to TRBJ1-1; D perhaps matches TRBD1 (5 bases). V lost 7 bases to trimming and J lost 10 bases, with 19 bases between them. The CDR3 is 13 amino acids. Germline V lookup: CDR1 LGHNT, CDR2 FRNRAP. CDR3 sequence (DNA): TGTGCTAGTGCCCTGACCCCGATGGGGGGAGCTTTCTTA. It codes for CASALTPMGGAFL.

In its sample, this clonotype was seen a few times. At one end the junction does not follow the germline gene, possibly because of a read error. J is TRBJ1-2 and V is TRBV2; TRBD1 matches 9 bases. Germline V lookup: CDR1 SNHLY, CDR2 FYNNEI. CDR3 length: 12 residues. For the CDR3, the DNA is TGCTTCGGACAGGGGATAGGATATGGCTACACCTTC. This codes for CFGQGIGYGYTF. Combining the CDR3 with reference TRBV2 and TRBJ1-2 gives the whole variable domain EPEVTQTPSHQVTQMGQEVILRCVPISNHLYFYWYRQILGQKVEFLVSFYNNEISEKSEIFDDQFSVERPDGSNFTLKIRSTKLEDSAMYFCFGQGIGYGYTFGSGTRLTVV.

The chain combines TRBV14 with TRBJ2-3, with D uncertain. The CDR3 spans 12 residues. V was clipped by 1 base and J by 9 bases, with 8 bases between them. The V gene's germline CDR1 is SGHDN and CDR2 FVKESK. The CDR3 here is CASSQAAMTQYF. The CDR3 DNA follows: TGTGCCAGCAGCCAAGCCGCCATGACGCAGTATTTT. Combining the CDR3 with reference TRBV14 and TRBJ2-3 gives the whole variable domain EAGVTQFPSHSVIEKGQTVTLRCDPISGHDNLYWYRRVMGKEIKFLLHFVKESKQDESGMPNNRFLAERTGGTYSTLKVQPAELEDSGVYFCASSQAAMTQYFGPGTRLTVL.

The J gene is TRBJ2-4, the V gene TRBV7-2, with TRBD2 matching over 7 bases. V shed 0 bases and J 6 bases; nucleotides not matched to a gene: 8. Germline V gene data show CDR1 as SGHTA and CDR2 as FQGNSA. The CDR3 length is 16 residues. CDR3 sequence: CASSLALGLEGNIQYF. CDR3 nucleotide sequence: TGTGCCAGCAGCTTAGCCCTCGGACTAGAGGGAAACATTCAGTACTTC.

J is TRBJ2-1 and V is TRBV29-1; D could derive from TRBD1 or TRBD2 (5 bases each). With 7 bases removed from V and 8 bases from J, the gap between germline ends came to 15 bases. Germline lookup yields CDR1 SQVTM and CDR2 ANQGSEA. The CDR3 covers 12 residues. The CDR3 sequence: CSASGGGDEQFF. For the CDR3, the DNA is TGCAGCGCCTCCGGTGGGGGTGATGAGCAGTTCTTC.

V and J are TRBV4-1 and TRBJ1-1; tentatively, D is TRBD1 (6 bases). Germline CDR1 and CDR2: MGHRA and YSYEKL. The CDR3 is made up of 15 amino acids. Trimming cost V 0 bases and J 4 bases, with 12 bases left between them. The CDR3 loop is CASSQDHRGTTEAFF. DNA for the CDR3: TGCGCCAGCAGCCAAGATCATAGGGGGACCACTGAAGCTTTCTTT.

This clonotype occurred a few times. V usage is TRBV27 and J usage is TRBJ1-2, with unresolved D. Germline V gives CDR1 MNHEY, CDR2 SMNVEV (reference sequence). The CDR3 has 15 amino acids. V was pared by 2 bases and J by 5 bases, with 15 bases between. The CDR3 here is CASSLRVSGQYGYTF. The CDR3 DNA reads TGTGCCAGCAGTTTAAGAGTTTCCGGGCAATATGGCTACACCTTC.

The rearrangement joins TRBV7-6 to TRBJ2-7, with D unresolved. There are 15 residues in the CDR3. V lost 1 base and J 1 base, leaving 11 bases between the germline ends. The germline gives CDR1 SGHVS, CDR2 FNYEAQ. CDR3 coding DNA: TGTGCCAGCAGCTTAGGGAGATACACTTCCTACGAGCAGTACGTC. It specifies CASSLGRYTSYEQYV.

The chain joins TRBV19 to TRBJ2-2; D possibly corresponds to TRBD2 (5 bases). CDR1 and CDR2 from the germline V gene are LNHDA and SQIVND (reference sequence). This CDR3 is 18 amino acids long. Trimming removed 5 bases from V and 2 bases from J, with 21 bases in between. CDR3 sequence reads: CASSGREPSGYNTGELFF. In DNA, the CDR3 is TGTGCCAGTAGTGGACGGGAACCTTCTGGGTATAACACCGGGGAGCTGTTTTTT. Filled out from reference TRBV19 and TRBJ2-2, the complete variable domain reads DGGITQSPKYLFRKEGQNVTLSCEQNLNHDAMYWYRQDPGQGLRLIYYSQIVNDFQKGDIAEGYSVSREKKESFPLTVTSAQKNPTAFYLCASSGREPSGYNTGELFFGEGSRLTVL.